Listed below are T cell receptor beta chains from one sample, sequenced in a study of T cell changes during pregnancy in multiple sclerosis. Using immunoSEQ multiplex PCR, the repertoire was profiled, and TCRdb retains in-frame clones only, with some absent. The sample includes some 64,000 clones, about nine tenths of them seen just once. Sequenced here: peripheral blood, sampled in the first trimester of pregnancy. The source is a female donor with multiple sclerosis, enrolled in a pregnancy study. Both conserved end residues are part of each CDR3. A D gene is named only where the DNA matches it firmly. Rows give clone size only sometimes, using once, few, many, or a class for an expanded clone.

>TRBJ2-5|TRBD2|once|TRBV9
CASSVGLAGVKETQYF
TGTGCCAGCAGCGTAGGGCTAGCGGGAGTTAAGGAGACCCAGTACTTC
>TRBJ1-3|TRBD1|.|TRBV6-1
CATGTGNSGNTIYF
TGTGCCACAGGGACAGGAAACTCTGGAAACACCATATATTTT
>TRBJ2-7|TRBD1|.|TRBV27
CASSSPGQGFDEQYF
TGTGCCAGCAGTTCCCCGGGACAGGGGTTCGACGAGCAGTACTTC
>TRBJ2-1|TRBD2|once|TRBV4-2
CASGTSGRNEQFF
TGTGCCAGTGGGACTAGCGGGAGGAATGAGCAGTTCTTC
>TRBJ1-2|.|.|TRBV11-2
CASSMVGANYGYTF
TGTGCCAGCAGCATGGTCGGGGCTAACTATGGCTACACCTTC
>TRBJ2-3|TRBD2|once|TRBV15
CATSRGAGEADTQYF
TGTGCCACCAGCAGAGGAGCGGGAGAGGCAGATACGCAGTATTTT
>TRBJ2-5|.|.|TRBV14
CASSAPTGFGETQYF
TGTGCCAGCAGCGCACCTACAGGGTTCGGGGAGACCCAGTACTTC
>TRBJ2-2|TRBD2|once|TRBV10-3
CAISEYQLAGGFAGELFF
TGTGCCATCAGTGAGTATCAACTAGCGGGAGGTTTCGCCGGGGAGCTGTTTTTT
>TRBJ2-5|TRBD2|.|TRBV30
CAWVTVAGAMYF
TGTGCCTGGGTGACGGTAGCGGGAGCCATGTACTTC
>TRBJ2-7|TRBD1|.|TRBV6-5
CASSPNRDRGEQYF
TGTGCCAGCAGCCCTAACCGGGACAGAGGCGAGCAGTACTTC
>TRBJ2-7|.|.|TRBV7-9
CASSLAPAGFYEQYF
TGTGCCAGCAGCTTAGCGCCGGCAGGGTTCTACGAGCAGTACTTC